These 29 T cell receptor beta chains were sequenced from one sample in a study of cytomegalovirus exposure and HLA in healthy donors. With 60 Vbeta and 13 Jbeta primers, the PCR was carried out. The protocol was immunoSEQ multiplex PCR, while the TCRdb copy is restricted to in-frame clones and leaves out a portion. The sample carries around 150,000 clones, about four fifths recorded once. The sequenced material came from PBMCs. The receptors stem from a man in his forties or fifties in good health and CMV-seropositive.

V is TRBV25-1 and J is TRBJ1-2; D gene ambiguous. Trimming pared 4 bases from V and 0 bases from J, leaving 9 bases between. CDR3 length: 14 residues. Germline V gene lookup returns CDR1 MGHDK and CDR2 SYGVNS. The CDR3 protein is CASSAHNANYGYTF. CDR3 coding DNA: TGTGCCAGCAGTGCTCACAATGCTAACTATGGCTACACCTTC.

The CDR3 sequence: CAWSRTGRETQYF. In DNA form, the CDR3 reads TGTGCCTGGAGTCGGACAGGGCGAGAGACCCAGTACTTC. This chain uses TRBV30 with TRBJ2-5; 8 bases are shared with TRBD1. The CDR3 is 13 amino acids. V lost 2 bases to trimming and J lost 4 bases; unmatched junction nucleotides: 3. CDR1 is GTSNPN, CDR2 SVGIG, per germline (reference sequence).

For the CDR3, the DNA is TGCGCCAGCAGCCAAGATCAGGTGGCTAGCGGGATGCGTGAGCAGTTCTTC. This codes for CASSQDQVASGMREQFF. V usage is TRBV4-1 and J usage is TRBJ2-1, with TRBD2 matching over 9 bases. This CDR3 is 17 amino acids long. Germline values: CDR1 MGHRA, CDR2 YSYEKL. Losses at the gene ends were 0 bases for V and 9 bases for J; bases not matched to a gene: 12.

This chain uses TRBV28 with TRBJ1-2; D gene unclear. The CDR3 length is 12 residues. V lost 6 bases and J lost 3, with 8 bases in between. Germline values: CDR1 MDHEN, CDR2 SYDVKM. CDR3 in DNA: TGTGCCAGCAGCTGGGCCGACTATGGCTACACCTTC. Residues: CASSWADYGYTF.

The chain has TRBV27 and TRBJ2-5; 9 bases line up with TRBD2. Germline V gives CDR1 MNHEY, CDR2 SMNVEV (reference sequence). Trimming at V came to 2 bases and at J to 8 bases, leaving 6 bases not matched to a gene. The CDR3 is made up of 14 amino acids. CDR3 in amino acids: CASSLAGGPTTQYF. CDR3 nucleotide sequence: TGTGCCAGCAGTTTAGCGGGAGGGCCAACAACCCAGTACTTC.

CDR3 protein: CASNSLSNQPQHF. The CDR3 DNA sequence: TGTGCCAGTAACAGTCTTAGCAATCAGCCCCAGCATTTT. V usage is TRBV19 and J usage is TRBJ1-5; D unclear. V dropped 7 bases and J dropped 0 bases, with 7 bases sitting between them. CDR3 length equals 13 residues. Germline CDR1 and CDR2: LNHDA and SQIVND (reference sequence).

The chain recombines TRBV2 with TRBJ1-6, with 7 bases that match TRBD1. Germline V gene sequence: CDR1 SNHLY, CDR2 FYNNEI. V trimming: 4 bases; J trimming: 3 bases; junction bases outside the gene matches: 3. The CDR3 covers 15 residues. CDR3 in DNA: TGTGCCAGCAGTGGAGGGACAGACTATAATTCACCCCTCCACTTT. This encodes CASSGGTDYNSPLHF.

The chain recombines TRBV11-1 with TRBJ1-1; 7 bases fit TRBD1. The junction had 4 bases not matched to a gene; V was cut back by 1 base and J by 2 bases. The CDR3 runs 15 residues. Germline V lookup: CDR1 SGHAT, CDR2 FQDESV (reference sequence). In DNA form, the CDR3 reads TGTGCCAGCAGCTTAGTTAGGGGGCGCAACACTGAAGCTTTCTTT. It codes for CASSLVRGRNTEAFF.

In this sample, this clone turned up a few times. DNA for the CDR3: TGTGCCAGCAGCCAAGCGGAGACTTACGAGCAGTACTTC. Protein: CASSQAETYEQYF. The chain links TRBV14 to TRBJ2-7, with D unclear. Trimming stripped 1 base from V and 4 bases from J, with 8 bases between. The CDR3 consists of 13 residues. Germline loops: CDR1 SGHDN, CDR2 FVKESK.

The rearrangement joins TRBV5-1 to TRBJ1-3; D perhaps matches TRBD1 (5 bases). Between the trimmed V and J ends, which lost 3 bases and 4 bases, there was a span of 17 bases. CDR1 and CDR2 from the germline V gene are SGHRS and YFSETQ. The CDR3 is 16 amino acids. The DNA of the CDR3 is TGCGCCAGCAGCTACTCAGGGCAGGGCTCAGGAAACACCATATATTTT. It is translated as CASSYSGQGSGNTIYF.

This chain links TRBV9 with TRBJ2-2; 10 bases match TRBD2. The V gene's germline CDR1 is SGDLS and CDR2 YYNGEE. Trimming removed 6 bases from V and 1 base from J; junction bases left unmatched: 6. The length of the CDR3 is 16 residues. In nucleotides, the CDR3 is TGTGCCAGCACCGTTGGGACTAGCGAGAACACCGGGGAGCTGTTTTTT. Its protein product is CASTVGTSENTGELFF.

V usage is TRBV2 and J usage is TRBJ1-5; 8 bases align to TRBD1. The V segment lost 3 bases and the J segment 16 bases; nucleotides outside the gene matches: 11. Looked up from germline, CDR1 is SNHLY and CDR2 is FYNNEI. The length of the CDR3 is 13 residues. CDR3 DNA: TGTGCCAGCAGTGAGAGGCCCCAGGGGGCGCATCATTTT. Its translation: CASSERPQGAHHF. The full variable domain, with the rest looked up from reference TRBV2 and TRBJ1-5, is EPEVTQTPSHQVTQMGQEVILRCVPISNHLYFYWYRQILGQKVEFLVSFYNNEISEKSEIFDDQFSVERPDGSNFTLKIRSTKLEDSAMYFCASSERPQGAHHFGDGTRLSIL.

The gene calls are TRBV15 and TRBJ1-1; possibly TRBD1 for D (6 bases). The V end lost 0 bases, the J end lost 8 bases, and 13 bases lay between the germline ends. This CDR3 region has 14 residues. CDR1 LNHNV and CDR2 YYDKDF come from the germline V gene (reference sequence). The CDR3 region has the DNA TGTGCCACCAGCAGAGATCTAGGGGGTAAGGAAGCTTTCTTT. This encodes CATSRDLGGKEAFF.

The rearrangement links TRBV5-1 to TRBJ2-2; D perhaps matches TRBD2 (6 bases). Trimming stripped 2 bases from V and 1 base from J, with 9 bases between. The CDR3 spans 15 residues. The germline V gene has CDR1 SGHRS and CDR2 YFSETQ. CDR3 loop: CASSFGGVNTGELFF. CDR3 coding DNA: TGCGCCAGCAGCTTTGGCGGGGTGAACACCGGGGAGCTGTTTTTT.

This clone was detected a few times. The genes are TRBV5-1 and TRBJ1-4, with 10 bases identical to TRBD1. Germline V gene lookup returns CDR1 SGHRS and CDR2 YFSETQ. Trimming removed 5 bases from V and 8 bases from J; junction bases left unmatched: 9. The CDR3 has 15 residues. The CDR3 bases are TGCGCCAGCAGGAACTTGGGACAGGGGCGGGAAAAACTGTTTTTT. As protein: CASRNLGQGREKLFF. The whole variable domain, remainder taken from reference TRBV5-1 and TRBJ1-4, is KAGVTQTPRYLIKTRGQQVTLSCSPISGHRSVSWYQQTPGQGLQFLFEYFSETQRNKGNFPGRFSGRQFSNSRSEMNVSTLELGDSALYLCASRNLGQGREKLFFGSGTQLSVL.

The V and J genes are TRBV5-1 and TRBJ2-3, with a tentative D call TRBD2 (5 bases). CDR1 is SGHRS, CDR2 YFSETQ, per germline. The CDR3 covers 15 residues. Trimming stripped 0 bases from V and 0 bases from J, with 8 bases between. CDR3 nucleotides: TGCGCCAGCAGCTTGGCTGAGCGGAGCACAGATACGCAGTATTTT. Translating gives CASSLAERSTDTQYF.

This chain joins TRBV5-1 and TRBJ2-3; D is undetermined. The CDR3 length is 14 residues. The V end was cut by 5 bases, the J end by 0 bases, with 10 bases between. The germline CDR1 and CDR2 sequences are SGHRS and YFSETQ. The chain's CDR3 is CASRQATSTDTQYF. The CDR3 coding sequence is TGCGCCAGCAGGCAAGCAACTAGCACAGATACGCAGTATTTT.

The chain combines TRBV5-5 with TRBJ2-1, with TRBD2 as a possible D gene (6 bases). Germline V gene sequence: CDR1 SGHKS, CDR2 YYEKEE (reference sequence). There are 12 residues in the CDR3. Trimming stripped 5 bases from V and 8 bases from J, with 11 bases between. The CDR3 bases are TGTGCCAGCAGGGGGGGAGCGGATGAGCAGTTCTTC. Translation: CASRGGADEQFF. Full variable domain (outside the CDR3, taken from reference TRBV5-5 and TRBJ2-1): DAGVTQSPTHLIKTRGQQVTLRCSPISGHKSVSWYQQVLGQGPQFIFQYYEKEERGRGNFPDRFSARQFPNYSSELNVNALLLGDSALYLCASRGGADEQFFGPGTRLTVL.

The chain carries TRBV6-6 and TRBJ1-2, with TRBD1 identical over 7 bases. The trim removed 6 bases at V and 4 bases at J, leaving 8 bases unmatched. The CDR3 is 14 residues long. Germline V lookup: CDR1 MNHNY, CDR2 SVGAGI (reference sequence). The CDR3 protein is CASSRSGTAYGYTF. The DNA for the CDR3 is TGTGCCAGCAGCCGCTCCGGGACAGCCTATGGCTACACCTTC.

V gene TRBV19 combines with J gene TRBJ1-1; 8 bases match TRBD1. The germline gives CDR1 LNHDA, CDR2 SQIVND (reference sequence). V shed 4 bases and J 4 bases; nucleotides not matched to a gene: 8. The CDR3 loop spans 15 amino acids. The CDR3 reads CASSTRDRLGTEAFF. The CDR3 DNA reads as TGTGCCAGTAGTACTCGGGACAGGTTGGGCACTGAAGCTTTCTTT.

The J gene is TRBJ2-7, the V gene TRBV2; no firm D call. V gave up 2 bases and J gave up 6 bases, with 14 bases separating them. This CDR3 region has 14 residues. Germline V CDR1 and CDR2: SNHLY, FYNNEI. CDR3 in DNA: TGTGCCAGCAGTGAACCAGAATTAGCTTCCGAGCAGTACTTC. As protein: CASSEPELASEQYF.

This clone has only a few counts. The rearrangement uses TRBV7-6 and TRBJ2-5, with 7 bases identical to TRBD2. Germline loops: CDR1 SGHVS, CDR2 FNYEAQ. The CDR3 loop spans 13 amino acids. Trimming took 10 bases from V and 4 from J; bases not matched to a gene: 9. This chain's CDR3 is CATRGSAGETQYF. The CDR3, as DNA: TGTGCCACCCGCGGGAGTGCAGGAGAGACCCAGTACTTC.

This sequence joins TRBV2 and TRBJ2-3; 7 bases match TRBD1. V dropped 5 bases and J dropped 0; count of bases not matched to a gene: 5. Germline V CDR1 and CDR2: SNHLY, FYNNEI. The length of the CDR3 is 15 residues. The CDR3 loop reads CASSRDSLSTDTQYF. DNA for the CDR3: TGTGCCAGCAGTCGGGACAGCCTGAGCACAGATACGCAGTATTTT.

In this sample, this clone turned up once. This chain links TRBV15 with TRBJ1-5; D may be TRBD1 (6 bases). Trimming shortened V by 1 base and J by 0 bases, and 10 bases separated the two germline ends. The CDR3 is made up of 16 amino acids. The germline gives CDR1 LNHNV, CDR2 YYDKDF (reference sequence). CDR3 amino acids: CATSRGTAYSNQPQHF. As DNA, the CDR3 is TGTGCCACCAGCAGAGGGACAGCGTATAGCAATCAGCCCCAGCATTTT.

V and J are TRBV6-1 and TRBJ2-1; tentative D call: TRBD2 (6 bases). Trimming pared 4 bases from V and 1 base from J, leaving 20 bases between. This CDR3 is 18 amino acids long. CDR1 and CDR2 from the germline V gene are MNHNS and SASEGT. The CDR3 DNA follows: TGTGCCAGCAGTGGGGCTAGCGCAAGTTCGTCATCCTACAATGAGCAGTTCTTC. It encodes CASSGASASSSSYNEQFF.

This clone was seen a handful of times. V gene TRBV2 combines with J gene TRBJ1-2, with 10 nucleotides matching TRBD1. The germline CDR1 and CDR2 sequences are SNHLY and FYNNEI. The length of the CDR3 is 16 residues. V lost 7 bases to trimming and J lost 6 bases; unmatched junction nucleotides: 14. The CDR3 sequence is CASTNRGQGRLNGYTF. CDR3 sequence (DNA): TGTGCCAGCACGAACCGGGGACAGGGGAGATTGAATGGCTACACCTTC.

The rearrangement uses TRBV25-1 and TRBJ2-5, with 8 bases that match TRBD1. The end of the DNA fits TRBJ2-7 better, so the J call may be wrong. The CDR3 is 15 residues long. Germline CDR1 reads MGHDK; CDR2 reads SYGVNS. CDR3 amino acids: CASSPTRTGTSEQYF. The CDR3 bases are TGTGCCAGCAGTCCGACCCGGACAGGGACGAGCGAGCAGTACTTC.

The V gene is TRBV21-1, the J gene TRBJ1-5; the table's D call TRBD1 went unverified against the DNA. TRBV21-1 is termed a pseudogene. CDR3 length equals 14 residues. The DNA for the CDR3 is TGTGCCAGCAGCAATAGACAGGGCCATCAGCCCCAGCATTTT. It is translated as CASSNRQGHQPQHF.

The V and J genes are TRBV19 and TRBJ2-2; D uncertain. The V gene lost 4 bases and the J gene lost 5 bases, with 5 bases spanning the gap. There are 12 residues in the CDR3. Germline V gene data show CDR1 as LNHDA and CDR2 as SQIVND (reference sequence). The CDR3 spells CASSTYTGELFF. Written as DNA, the CDR3 is TGTGCCAGTAGTACCTATACCGGGGAGCTGTTTTTT. The full variable domain, completed using reference TRBV19 and TRBJ2-2, is DGGITQSPKYLFRKEGQNVTLSCEQNLNHDAMYWYRQDPGQGLRLIYYSQIVNDFQKGDIAEGYSVSREKKESFPLTVTSAQKNPTAFYLCASSTYTGELFFGEGSRLTVL.